This T cell receptor (beta chain) was identified during a study of identical twins (dated by TCRdb to 2016 to 2018). Notes on the research overall: To test whether fetal clonotypes persist, the study used deep sequencing on TCR alpha and beta repertoires from monozygotic twins, unrelated adults of various ages, and cord blood. To rule out contamination, replicate twin experiments were performed at different times with different library preparation protocols. Paper-wide results and their limitations: Zero-insertion analyses could be partly confounded by invariant T cells such as MAIT and iNKT, although diverse VJ usage argued against such confounding for most clonotypes. In monozygotic twins, recombination models systematically underestimated out-of-frame TCR alpha sharing, but the models matched the sharing seen between unrelated individuals. A weaker excess of twin sharing was found in beta out-of-frame sequences because the signal-to-noise ratio was lowered by fewer shared sequences. Because the same donors could not be followed over many years, the conclusions relied on cross-sectional statistical analysis. Out-of-frame TCR alpha sequences shared between twins showed an excess of low generation-probability sequences compared with coincidental sharing between unrelated individuals. Abundant cord blood beta clonotypes carried fewer insertions; young adult naive repertoires showed a weaker similar trend, while memory repertoires showed none.

V drops 1 base and J drops 6 bases, leaving 10 bases in between. The CDR3, from cysteine to phenylalanine, totals 15 residues. Only the CDR3 DNA stays, 45 bases, in frame from base 1. This clonotype was seen repeatedly, ten times or more. The clone's antigen remains unknown. Base qualities are not provided; no much larger clone lies one nucleotide away. Only healthy Caucasian donors were included. The researchers also sequenced three unrelated adults who were not twins: a male aged 18 to 29, a male aged 50 to 60, and a female aged 50 to 60. Using Miltenyi CD45RO+ enrichment and human naive T-cell isolation kits, memory (CD45RO+) and naive T cells were isolated from PBMC. The protocol used for the library was 5' RACE. Sequencing relied on an Illumina HiSeq 2000. A universal primer binding site was added through template switching, and the final cDNA carried a unique molecular identifier so that TCR cDNA molecules could be counted accurately. Specific primers in the conserved constant-segment region were used to synthesize first-strand cDNA for TCR alpha and beta chains. To control for contamination, each cDNA library was double barcoded with a SMART-Mk sample barcode plus Illumina barcodes. TruSeq adapter sequences and Illumina sample barcodes were added in two successive PCR steps. The Illumina HiSeq platform was used with custom primers to sequence TCR alpha and beta cDNA libraries. Per the authors' processing: Unique molecular identifiers were extracted from raw reads with MiGEC, and CDR3 positions were determined with MiXCR. Recombination models were inferred per individual with the repgenHMM and IGoR tools using an EM algorithm. Shared clonotype analysis was performed with the tcR package in R, normalizing sharing by the product of cloneset sizes. To study raw recombination without the effects of thymic and clonal selection, out-of-frame nonproductive sequences were analyzed. The public reads were reprocessed in TCRdb via fastp at Q25 and MiXCR, keeping in-frame beta chains. One record per CDR3 amino acid sequence lists the most common genes and DNA. These V and J calls rely on TCRdb rather than the paper's analysis. A total of roughly 710,000 distinct CDR3 sequences appear in this sample, approximately 6.1% of them only once. The ten largest account for approximately 2% of the sample.

The rearrangement combines TRBV12-3 or TRBV12-4 with TRBJ1-6; the D gene is not confidently resolved. This sequence originates from a man between 18 and 35 years old in good health. Material: naive T cells sorted from blood. This specimen's cell subset or site label, interpreted: cells isolated with a human naive T-cell isolation kit. The CDR3 protein is CASSLGLKFNSPLHF. DNA sequence: TGTGCCAGCAGTTTAGGCCTGAAATTTAATTCACCCCTCCACTTT.